The entry that follows covers one T cell receptor beta chain sequence. The sample originates from a study of blood T cell repertoires in COVID-19. Study-level background: Nucleic acid was either cDNA or gDNA, and it came from T cells, B-cell-depleted T cells, or PBMCs.

Clones were read by immunoSEQ multiplex PCR, and TCRdb kept only the in-frame ones, dropping some. The data hold a few hundred thousand clones, with just under 90% observed a single time. Participants were aged roughly 18 to 90 years, lived in under 25 US areas, and enrolled virtually. This CDR3 contains 14 residues. Germline loops: CDR1 SGHTA, CDR2 FQGNSA. Trimming took 1 base from V and 7 from J, leaving 13 bases between them. This TCR derives from a man younger than 40 who had recovered from COVID-19. The genes are TRBV7-2 and TRBJ2-5; no definite D call. Sample: PBMCs or T cells enriched from blood (not recorded which). The CDR3 loop reads CASSLESGLVTQYF. In nucleotides, the CDR3 is TGTGCCAGCAGCTTAGAGTCAGGTTTAGTGACCCAGTACTTC.